The next 8 T cell receptor beta chains were all read from a single sample in a study of chemoradiotherapy in HPV16-positive cancers. Method: immunoSEQ multiplex PCR; TCRdb's copy keeps in-frame clones and lacks some. The sample gives 25,000 to 35,000 clones, about 91% of which show up once; roughly a fifth is in the top ten. Specimen: blood, collected from a patient who underwent chemoradiotherapy. Every receptor here comes from a human donor with HPV-associated anogenital cancer.

This clone was observed a few times. The chain employs TRBV5-1 and TRBJ1-1, with TRBD1 identical over 7 bases. V gave up 4 bases and J gave up 4 bases; unmatched junction bases: 7. The length of the CDR3 is 14 residues. Germline V CDR1 and CDR2: SGHRS, YFSETQ. The CDR3 loop is CASSLTGWGTEAFF. DNA for the CDR3: TGCGCCAGCAGCCTGACAGGGTGGGGCACTGAAGCTTTCTTT.

This clone was recorded only once. The CDR3 protein is CASSVRDRGLGETQYF. The CDR3 nucleotides read TGTGCCAGCAGCGTCCGGGACAGGGGGCTTGGAGAGACCCAGTACTTC. The chain uses TRBV16 and TRBJ2-5; 12 nucleotides line up with TRBD1. V lost 5 bases to trimming and J lost 4 bases; unmatched junction nucleotides: 8. The CDR3 is 16 amino acids. Germline V gene sequence: CDR1 KGHSY, CDR2 FQNENV.

The V call is TRBV19, the J call TRBJ2-5; D is undetermined. V lost 6 bases, J lost 2 bases, and 19 bases lay in between. Germline CDR1 reads LNHDA; CDR2 reads SQIVND (reference sequence). There are 16 residues in the CDR3. The CDR3 region has the DNA TGTGCCAGTAGCCCCCTGGACCGAGGATCACAAGAGACCCAGTACTTC. It translates to CASSPLDRGSQETQYF.

V and J are TRBV5-1 and TRBJ2-5, with D tentatively TRBD1 (6 bases). The V gene lost 0 bases and the J gene lost 9 bases, with 12 bases spanning the gap. There are 13 residues in the CDR3. Germline V gives CDR1 SGHRS, CDR2 YFSETQ. The CDR3 coding sequence is TGCGCCAGCAGCTTGGTTGAAGAGGGGGCCCAGTACTTC. Amino acid sequence: CASSLVEEGAQYF.

V gene TRBV4-1 combines with J gene TRBJ2-7; possible D gene TRBD1, 5 bases. The CDR3 consists of 18 residues. Trimming pared 0 bases from V and 5 bases from J, leaving 23 bases between. CDR1 is MGHRA, CDR2 YSYEKL, per germline. The CDR3: CASSQDPPPGHPLDEQYF. The CDR3 nucleotides read TGCGCCAGCAGCCAAGATCCCCCCCCCGGACACCCTTTGGACGAGCAGTACTTC.

The chain recombines TRBV15 with TRBJ2-2, with a weak D call TRBD1 (5 bases). The CDR3 contains 13 residues. Deletions cut 3 bases from V and 4 bases from J, with 6 bases between. Per germline, CDR1 LNHNV and CDR2 YYDKDF (reference sequence). Written as DNA, the CDR3 is TGTGCCACCAGCAGGGGGCCCACCGGGGAGCTGTTTTTT. It specifies CATSRGPTGELFF. Variable domain in full (rest from reference TRBV15 and TRBJ2-2): DAMVIQNPRYQVTQFGKPVTLSCSQTLNHNVMYWYQQKSSQAPKLLFHYYDKDFNNEADTPDNFQSRRPNTSFCFLDIRSPGLGDTAMYLCATSRGPTGELFFGEGSRLTVL.

In nucleotides, the CDR3 is TGTGCCAGCGCACCGGGACAGGGGGCTGAAATCATCTACGAGCAGTACTTC. Residues: CASAPGQGAEIIYEQYF. The chain employs TRBV2 and TRBJ2-7, with 12 positions matching TRBD1. Germline CDR1 is SNHLY and CDR2 is FYNNEI. This CDR3 spans 17 amino acids. J lost 3 bases, V lost 8 bases, and 14 bases had no gene match.

The CDR3 sequence is CASSQSRVPTYEQYF. CDR3 in DNA: TGCGCCAGCAGTCAATCAAGGGTTCCGACCTACGAGCAGTACTTC. This sequence joins TRBV23-1 and TRBJ2-7, with D uncertain. TRBV23-1 is annotated as an ORF whose role is uncertain. The CDR3 contains 15 residues. V lost 0 bases and J lost 2, with 11 bases in between.